This T cell receptor (beta chain) was retrieved from a study of cytomegalovirus exposure and HLA in healthy donors. Study background: Falling in the Caucasian-associated ancestry cluster were approximately 86% of 398 genotyped donors.

PCR amplification relied on 60 Vbeta primers (plus 13 Jbeta primers). TCRdb keeps only in-frame clones here, not all; method: immunoSEQ multiplex PCR. The top ten hold 2.5% to 3% of the sample, which has roughly 220,000 clones, 70% seen once. Note on this clone: Antigen specificity is unknown.

Germline V gives CDR1 SGHRS, CDR2 YFSETQ. CDR3 length: 16 amino acids. Germline trimming cut 0 bases from V and 9 bases from J; bases unmatched to any gene: 9. Overall study results and limits: Reports state that TCR beta sequences accurately predicted most subjects' HLA-A and HLA-B alleles. The records held CMV serostatus as the only immune exposure information. Being productive about 87% or about 30% of the time was typical of most TCR beta V segments in an earlier analysis.

This TCR came from a man in his forties or fifties in good health and CMV-seropositive. Sequenced: PBMCs. The chain links TRBV5-1 to TRBJ2-3; 11 nucleotides agree with TRBD2. CDR3 in DNA: TGCGCCAGCAGCTTGGAGGGACTAGCGGAGGGAGGGACGCAGTATTTT. This gives the protein CASSLEGLAEGGTQYF.